Below are 22 T cell receptor beta chains sequenced from a single sample in a study of blood T cell repertoires in COVID-19. The repertoire was sequenced with immunoSEQ multiplex PCR; TCRdb's copy has only in-frame clones and lacks some. Of fewer than 350,000 clones in the sample, around 85% were seen once. The sample taken for sequencing was PBMCs or T cells enriched from blood (not recorded which). The receptors were gathered from a woman aged 45 to 65 who had recovered from COVID-19.

This clone was found a few times. J is TRBJ1-1 and V is TRBV2, with 7 bases aligning to TRBD1. The germline V gene encodes CDR1 SNHLY and CDR2 FYNNEI. Trimming at V came to 6 bases and at J to 4 bases, leaving 8 bases not matched to a gene. The CDR3 runs to 14 residues. CDR3 amino acids: CASRNRGLGTEAFF. CDR3 coding DNA: TGTGCCAGCAGGAACAGGGGCCTGGGCACTGAAGCTTTCTTT. Full variable domain (missing parts from reference TRBV2 and TRBJ1-1): EPEVTQTPSHQVTQMGQEVILRCVPISNHLYFYWYRQILGQKVEFLVSFYNNEISEKSEIFDDQFSVERPDGSNFTLKIRSTKLEDSAMYFCASRNRGLGTEAFFGQGTRLTVV.

The chain uses TRBV9 and TRBJ1-1; a possible D gene is TRBD1 (6 bases). Germline V CDR1 and CDR2: SGDLS, YYNGEE. There are 15 residues in the CDR3. V lost 3 bases and J 0 bases, leaving 12 bases between the germline ends. CDR3 nucleotide sequence: TGTGCCAGCAGCGCAGGACAGTTTATGAACACTGAAGCTTTCTTT. Residues: CASSAGQFMNTEAFF.

This chain uses TRBV18 with TRBJ1-6; the D is unclear. Trimming shortened V by 6 bases and J by 6 bases, and 15 bases separated the two germline ends. The germline V gene has CDR1 KGHSH and CDR2 LQKENI. The CDR3 covers 15 residues. CDR3 in amino acids: CASSPQAYVNSPLHF. The CDR3, as DNA: TGTGCCAGCTCTCCGCAGGCTTACGTTAATTCACCCCTCCACTTT.

The chain is built from TRBV28 and TRBJ1-4, with D unclear. Between the trimmed V and J ends, which lost 6 bases and 5 bases, there was a span of 10 bases. Germline loops: CDR1 MDHEN, CDR2 SYDVKM. The CDR3 extends over 13 amino acids. This CDR3 reads CASRRRRNEKLFF. For the CDR3, the DNA is TGTGCCAGCAGAAGACGGAGGAATGAAAAACTGTTTTTT.

Comment on this clone: Other nucleotide sequences from this sample produce the same CDR3. The chain joins TRBV5-1 to TRBJ2-7; D is ambiguous. V lost 0 bases, J lost 3 bases, and 7 bases lay in between. Germline-derived CDR1 and CDR2 are SGHRS and YFSETQ. CDR3 length: 13 residues. The CDR3 is CASSLGQNYEQYF. DNA of the CDR3: TGCGCCAGCAGCTTGGGGCAGAACTACGAGCAGTACTTC.

The gene calls are TRBV19 and TRBJ1-1; D call uncertain. Germline values: CDR1 LNHDA, CDR2 SQIVND (reference sequence). V was pared by 2 bases and J by 1 base, with 8 bases between. This CDR3 spans 14 amino acids. CDR3 protein: CASSIPPRNTEAFF. In nucleotides, the CDR3 is TGTGCCAGTAGTATACCCCCTAGGAACACTGAAGCTTTCTTT.

The chain couples TRBV11-2 to TRBJ1-4; 10 bases are a match to TRBD1. The CDR3 has 14 residues. The V gene end was trimmed by 1 base and the J gene end by 7 bases; junction bases not matched to a gene: 0. Germline CDR1 reads SGHAT; CDR2 reads FQNNGV. The CDR3 DNA reads TGTGCCAGCAGCTTAGGGACAGGGGGTGAAAAACTGTTTTTT. Protein: CASSLGTGGEKLFF.

This clone was observed a few times. The junction departs from the called germline gene at one end, perhaps through a read error. CDR3 amino acids: CASSLSQKGYTF. The CDR3 DNA sequence: TGTGCCAGCAGCTTATCTCAGAAGGGCTACACCTTC. The rearrangement joins TRBV28 to TRBJ1-2; D remains ambiguous. Germline lookup yields CDR1 MDHEN and CDR2 SYDVKM. This CDR3 region has 12 residues.

This clone was detected a few times. V is TRBV28 and J is TRBJ1-5, with D perhaps TRBD1 (5 bases). The germline V gene encodes CDR1 MDHEN and CDR2 SYDVKM. Trimming stripped 6 bases from V and 6 bases from J, with 15 bases between. There are 14 residues in the CDR3. CDR3 DNA: TGTGCCAGCAGGACCCCCAGGGTCGGTCAGCCCCAGCATTTT. This codes for CASRTPRVGQPQHF. The whole variable domain, remainder taken from reference TRBV28 and TRBJ1-5, is DVKVTQSSRYLVKRTGEKVFLECVQDMDHENMFWYRQDPGLGLRLIYFSYDVKMKEKGDIPEGYSVSREKKERFSLILESASTNQTSMYLCASRTPRVGQPQHFGDGTRLSIL.

A single count supports this clone. The V and J genes are TRBV27 and TRBJ2-7, with 8 nucleotides matching TRBD1. CDR3 length: 15 amino acids. The V gene end was trimmed by 0 bases and the J gene end by 3 bases; junction bases not matched to a gene: 4. CDR1 is MNHEY, CDR2 SMNVEV, per germline (reference sequence). The CDR3 reads CASSLSAGGGYEQYF. The DNA for the CDR3 is TGTGCCAGCAGTTTATCGGCAGGGGGCGGCTACGAGCAGTACTTC.

This sequence joins TRBV6-5 and TRBJ2-1, with a weak D call TRBD2 (6 bases). The germline V gene encodes CDR1 MNHEY and CDR2 SVGAGI. This CDR3 is 13 amino acids long. Between the trimmed V and J ends, which lost 6 bases and 9 bases, there was a span of 15 bases. This CDR3 reads CASSLRRDGEQFF. DNA of the CDR3: TGTGCCAGCAGCCTTCGGCGGGACGGTGAGCAGTTCTTC.

The V gene is TRBV11-2, the J gene TRBJ2-3; TRBD2 aligns across 8 bases. This CDR3 contains 15 residues. The germline V gene has CDR1 SGHAT and CDR2 FQNNGV. V gave up 8 bases and J gave up 2 bases; unmatched junction bases: 9. The CDR3 coding sequence is TGTGCCAGCTTCCGAGCGGGGGCCATCACAGATACGCAGTATTTT. It encodes CASFRAGAITDTQYF.

This rearrangement joins TRBV7-3 to TRBJ2-3; a weak D match, TRBD2 (6 bases). Germline CDR1 reads SGHTA; CDR2 reads FQGTGA. V dropped 5 bases and J dropped 0 bases, with 15 bases sitting between them. This CDR3 contains 16 residues. The CDR3 protein is CASSRAGTHSTDTQYF. DNA for the CDR3: TGTGCCAGCAGCCGTGCCGGGACTCATAGCACAGATACGCAGTATTTT.

CDR3 residues: CAISEFSSSYEQYF. CDR3 coding DNA: TGTGCCATCAGTGAGTTTTCGAGCTCCTACGAGCAGTACTTC. The rearrangement joins TRBV10-3 to TRBJ2-7, with unresolved D. Germline V gives CDR1 ENHRY, CDR2 SYGVKD. This CDR3 is built from 14 residues. The germline V and J ends were trimmed by 1 base and 0 bases, with 7 bases remaining between them.

The rearrangement joins TRBV27 to TRBJ2-7, with D maybe TRBD2 (5 bases). CDR3 size: 17 residues. CDR1 MNHEY and CDR2 SMNVEV come from the germline V gene (reference sequence). V lost 5 bases and J 0 bases, leaving 20 bases between the germline ends. The CDR3 region is CASSPFLLGISSYEQYF. CDR3 bases: TGTGCCAGCAGTCCCTTCCTACTAGGAATTTCCTCCTACGAGCAGTACTTC.

This chain connects TRBV10-2 to TRBJ1-1; maybe TRBD1 (5 bases). This CDR3 contains 16 residues. Trimming took off 3 bases at V and 1 base at J, with 15 bases between the two ends. Germline V gene sequence: CDR1 WSHSY, CDR2 SAAADI. This CDR3 is CASSDPARVGNTEAFF. The CDR3 nucleotides read TGCGCCAGCAGTGATCCCGCCAGGGTGGGGAACACTGAAGCTTTCTTT.

The count of this clone is one. The chain uses TRBV6-5 and TRBJ2-2; 9 nucleotides agree with TRBD2. The V gene's germline CDR1 is MNHEY and CDR2 SVGAGI. The V and J ends lost 10 bases and 4 bases, in that order; junction bases with no gene match: 7. The CDR3 has 14 amino acids. The CDR3 nucleotides read TGTGCCACTCTTGTAGCGGGGGTCACCGGGGAGCTGTTTTTT. Translation: CATLVAGVTGELFF.

The V and J genes are TRBV4-1 and TRBJ2-2, with 9 positions matching TRBD1. The CDR3 runs to 19 residues. CDR1 MGHRA and CDR2 YSYEKL come from the germline V gene. Trimming took 0 bases from V and 5 from J; bases not matched to a gene: 13. The CDR3 coding sequence is TGCGCCAGCAGCCAAGATTGGAGTAGGGGACAGGGAAGGACCGGGGAGCTGTTTTTT. It is translated as CASSQDWSRGQGRTGELFF.

The chain is built from TRBV2 and TRBJ1-5; a possible D gene is TRBD1 (5 bases). The germline V gene has CDR1 SNHLY and CDR2 FYNNEI. This CDR3 contains 15 residues. Between the trimmed V and J ends, which lost 7 bases and 3 bases, there was a span of 16 bases. The CDR3 loop is CASKSPARDNQPQHF. The CDR3, as DNA: TGTGCCAGCAAATCGCCCGCCAGGGACAATCAGCCCCAGCATTTT.

This clone appeared a few times. The rearrangement joins TRBV4-3 to TRBJ2-7; no reliable D call. This CDR3 region has 13 residues. CDR1 and CDR2 (germline): LGHNA, YSLEER. V lost 0 bases and J lost 7, with 10 bases in between. The CDR3 region is CASSQDISQEQYF. The CDR3 DNA is TGCGCCAGCAGCCAAGATATTTCACAAGAGCAGTACTTC.

Concerning this clone itself: The same CDR3 can be traced to other DNA sequences in this sample. The rearrangement links TRBV6-6 to TRBJ1-5; 10 positions agree with TRBD1. CDR1 is MNHNY and CDR2 is SVGAGI in the germline V gene (reference sequence). The CDR3 length is 18 residues. V was pared by 5 bases and J by 0 bases, with 10 bases of the junction left unmatched. The CDR3 loop reads CASSPVGTGVDSNQPQHF. The CDR3 DNA follows: TGTGCCAGCAGTCCAGTTGGGACAGGGGTAGATAGCAATCAGCCCCAGCATTTT.

J is TRBJ2-2 and V is TRBV19; D is unclear. CDR3 length equals 16 residues. Per germline, CDR1 LNHDA and CDR2 SQIVND (reference sequence). The V and J ends lost 4 bases and 0 bases respectively, with 12 bases between them. CDR3 residues: CASSKPRSTNTGELFF. The CDR3 nucleotides read TGTGCCAGTAGTAAGCCCCGGTCTACGAACACCGGGGAGCTGTTTTTT.